Below, 29 T cell receptor beta chains from the same sample are listed, as sequenced in a study of cytomegalovirus exposure and HLA in healthy donors. Researchers ran the PCR with 60 Vbeta and 13 Jbeta primers. Assay used: immunoSEQ multiplex PCR; TCRdb lists only in-frame clones, some missing. Of about 94,000 clones detected, roughly 86% appear once; the ten largest clones hold about a tenth. The source material was PBMCs. Every receptor here comes from a human donor in good health.

The rearrangement uses TRBV5-1 and TRBJ2-7, with D maybe TRBD1 (7 bases). V lost 5 bases, J lost 6 bases, and 12 bases lay in between. The CDR3 has 12 residues. Germline V gene lookup returns CDR1 SGHRS and CDR2 YFSETQ. CDR3 coding DNA: TGCGCCAGCAGTTCAGGGGGGCGCGAGCAGTACTTC. Protein: CASSSGGREQYF. Full variable domain (remainder filled in from reference TRBV5-1 and TRBJ2-7): KAGVTQTPRYLIKTRGQQVTLSCSPISGHRSVSWYQQTPGQGLQFLFEYFSETQRNKGNFPGRFSGRQFSNSRSEMNVSTLELGDSALYLCASSSGGREQYFGPGTRLTVT.

V gene TRBV9 combines with J gene TRBJ2-7; D is possibly TRBD1 (7 bases). CDR1 is SGDLS, CDR2 YYNGEE, per germline. Deletions cut 0 bases from V and 6 bases from J, with 10 bases between. The CDR3 spans 13 residues. The CDR3 DNA reads TGTGCCAGCAGCGTAGGACAGGGAGGCGAGCAGTACTTC. It is translated as CASSVGQGGEQYF. The variable domain in full, with the rest retrieved from reference TRBV9 and TRBJ2-7, is DSGVTQTPKHLITATGQRVTLRCSPRSGDLSVYWYQQSLDQGLQFLIQYYNGEERAKGNILERFSAQQFPDLHSELNLSSLELGDSALYFCASSVGQGGEQYFGPGTRLTVT.

This clone has only a few counts. The chain couples TRBV5-6 to TRBJ1-4; no clear D. This CDR3 comprises 14 residues. The germline CDR1 and CDR2 sequences are SGHDT and YYEEEE. Trimming removed 4 bases at V and 8 bases at J, with 15 bases between. The CDR3 sequence is CASSRGLGPEKLFF. For the CDR3, the DNA is TGTGCCAGCAGCCGGGGTCTCGGCCCGGAAAAACTGTTTTTT.

The chain combines TRBV30 with TRBJ2-7; 8 bases are a match to TRBD2. Trimming removed 4 bases from V and 5 bases from J; junction bases left unmatched: 7. This CDR3 is 13 amino acids long. Germline V lookup: CDR1 GTSNPN, CDR2 SVGIG (reference sequence). The CDR3: CAWTPGLGDEQYF. For the CDR3, the DNA is TGTGCCTGGACCCCGGGACTAGGGGACGAGCAGTACTTC.

The chain is built from TRBV4-3 and TRBJ2-3, with 12 nucleotides matching TRBD1. The CDR3 has 17 residues. V lost 4 bases and J lost 8; bases outside the gene matches: 13. Germline CDR1 and CDR2: LGHNA and YSLEER. CDR3 amino acids: CASSLEVGGQGAGTQYF. CDR3 bases: TGCGCCAGCAGCCTAGAAGTCGGGGGACAGGGGGCGGGTACGCAGTATTTT.

The V call is TRBV19, the J call TRBJ2-4; 14 bases align to TRBD2. CDR3 length: 17 residues. Germline V lookup: CDR1 LNHDA, CDR2 SQIVND (reference sequence). The V gene end was trimmed by 10 bases and the J gene end by 0 bases; junction bases not matched to a gene: 8. CDR3 DNA sequence: TGTGCCATTACTCGACTAGCGGGAGGGCTAGCCAAAAACATTCAGTACTTC. Its translation is CAITRLAGGLAKNIQYF.

This chain joins TRBV9 and TRBJ2-1, with 12 bases identical to TRBD2. V lost 4 bases, J lost 6 bases, and 5 bases stayed unmatched. The CDR3 is made up of 15 amino acids. Per the germline V gene, CDR1 is SGDLS and CDR2 is YYNGEE. CDR3 protein: CASSTSGGIFNEQFF. As DNA, the CDR3 is TGTGCCAGCAGCACTAGCGGGGGGATCTTCAATGAGCAGTTCTTC.

This chain links TRBV7-8 with TRBJ1-4; 10 positions agree with TRBD1. CDR1 SGHVS and CDR2 FQNEAQ come from the germline V gene. The CDR3 is made up of 16 amino acids. V dropped 2 bases and J dropped 7; count of bases not matched to a gene: 7. Written as DNA, the CDR3 is TGTGCCAGCAGCTTATCTGCGGGACAGGGGCGTGAAAAACTGTTTTTT. Translated, it gives CASSLSAGQGREKLFF.

The CDR3 nucleotides read TGTGCCAGTAGTAGCCAGGGTGGTTATGAAGCTTTCTTT. Amino acid sequence: CASSSQGGYEAFF. V gene TRBV19 combines with J gene TRBJ1-1, with a possible D match to TRBD1 (5 bases). The V end lost 4 bases, the J end lost 7 bases, and 13 bases lay between the germline ends. The CDR3 has 13 residues. Germline V gene sequence: CDR1 LNHDA, CDR2 SQIVND (reference sequence).

The J gene is TRBJ2-5, the V gene TRBV18; tentative D call: TRBD2 (5 bases). V was pared by 2 bases and J by 4 bases, with 8 bases between. This CDR3 is 13 amino acids long. CDR1 KGHSH and CDR2 LQKENI come from the germline V gene. In DNA form, the CDR3 reads TGTGCCAGCTCACCAGGGAGTGGAGAGACCCAGTACTTC. This codes for CASSPGSGETQYF.

The chain links TRBV7-2 to TRBJ2-5, with D possibly being TRBD2 (6 bases). The CDR3 length is 12 residues. Trimming removed 2 bases from V and 5 bases from J, with 6 bases in between. Germline CDR1 is SGHTA and CDR2 is FQGNSA. CDR3 protein: CASSLRGETQYF. As DNA, the CDR3 is TGTGCCAGCAGCTTACGGGGGGAGACCCAGTACTTC.

The rearrangement joins TRBV7-2 to TRBJ1-5; possibly TRBD1 for D (6 bases). CDR3 length equals 13 residues. Germline values: CDR1 SGHTA, CDR2 FQGNSA. The V gene lost 4 bases and the J gene lost 8 bases, with 12 bases spanning the gap. CDR3 region: CASSYRVVEPQHF. CDR3 sequence (DNA): TGTGCCAGCAGCTACAGGGTAGTTGAGCCCCAGCATTTT.

The chain has TRBV18 and TRBJ2-6; 8 bases line up with TRBD1. V trimming: 4 bases; J trimming: 2 bases; junction bases outside the gene matches: 10. Germline V gene lookup returns CDR1 KGHSH and CDR2 LQKENI. The CDR3 spans 18 residues. The CDR3: CASSLIAQGAPGANVLTF. Written as DNA, the CDR3 is TGTGCCAGCTCACTAATAGCTCAGGGGGCGCCTGGGGCCAACGTCCTGACTTTC.

The chain recombines TRBV9 with TRBJ1-1; perhaps TRBD1 as D (5 bases). Germline V gives CDR1 SGDLS, CDR2 YYNGEE. This CDR3 region has 15 residues. Deletions cut 2 bases from V and 4 bases from J, with 15 bases between. CDR3 nucleotides: TGTGCCAGCAGCGTTAGCCGGGTCGGGGGCACTGAAGCTTTCTTT. Its protein product is CASSVSRVGGTEAFF. Variable domain in full (rest from reference TRBV9 and TRBJ1-1): DSGVTQTPKHLITATGQRVTLRCSPRSGDLSVYWYQQSLDQGLQFLIQYYNGEERAKGNILERFSAQQFPDLHSELNLSSLELGDSALYFCASSVSRVGGTEAFFGQGTRLTVV.

This chain uses TRBV18 with TRBJ1-5; D is possibly TRBD1 (5 bases). The CDR3 loop spans 13 amino acids. Deletions cut 2 bases from V and 5 bases from J, with 7 bases between. Per germline, CDR1 KGHSH and CDR2 LQKENI. The CDR3 here is CASSPGGDQPQHF. The CDR3 DNA is TGTGCCAGCTCACCAGGGGGGGATCAGCCCCAGCATTTT.

This clone showed up just a few times. The chain recombines TRBV5-4 with TRBJ2-6; weak D call: TRBD2 (5 bases). The V and J ends lost 3 bases and 2 bases respectively, with 15 bases between them. CDR1 SGHNT and CDR2 YYREEE come from the germline V gene (reference sequence). The CDR3 runs to 17 residues. CDR3 loop: CASSSISLGAGANVLTF. DNA of the CDR3: TGTGCCAGCAGCTCTATCTCCCTGGGAGCTGGGGCCAACGTCCTGACTTTC.

V gene TRBV11-3 combines with J gene TRBJ2-2, with 15 bases identical to TRBD2. The CDR3 is 18 residues long. Germline values: CDR1 SGHNT, CDR2 YENEEA. With V trimmed by 5 bases and J by 7 bases, 11 bases remained unmatched. CDR3 loop: CASSPRTSGRATGGELFF. Written as DNA, the CDR3 is TGTGCCAGCAGCCCCAGGACTAGCGGGAGGGCTACAGGCGGGGAGCTGTTTTTT.

The chain is built from TRBV19 and TRBJ1-5; 10 bases are shared with TRBD1. The CDR3 runs to 14 residues. Trimming at V came to 6 bases and at J to 3 bases, leaving 2 bases not matched to a gene. The germline V gene encodes CDR1 LNHDA and CDR2 SQIVND (reference sequence). The CDR3 DNA reads TGTGCCAGTAGAGACAGGGGGCACAATCAGCCCCAGCATTTT. Amino acid sequence: CASRDRGHNQPQHF.

V is TRBV27 and J is TRBJ2-1, with D maybe TRBD2 (5 bases). CDR1 MNHEY and CDR2 SMNVEV come from the germline V gene (reference sequence). V was clipped by 10 bases and J by 1 base, with 11 bases between them. The CDR3 is 13 amino acids. The CDR3 coding sequence is TGTGCCACACGGAGGACTTCCTACAATGAGCAGTTCTTC. It is translated as CATRRTSYNEQFF.

The gene calls are TRBV9 and TRBJ2-3, with D possibly TRBD2 on 6 matching bases. The CDR3 has 14 amino acids. V shed 4 bases and J shed 1 base, with 10 bases lying between them. The V gene's germline CDR1 is SGDLS and CDR2 YYNGEE. CDR3 region: CASSPIAGTDTQYF. For the CDR3, the DNA is TGTGCCAGCAGCCCTATAGCGGGCACAGATACGCAGTATTTT.

On this clone: The same CDR3 arises from other DNA sequences in this sample as well. The chain recombines TRBV9 with TRBJ2-2; D call uncertain. Germline CDR1 reads SGDLS; CDR2 reads YYNGEE. There are 13 residues in the CDR3. The V gene lost 0 bases and the J gene lost 7 bases, with 7 bases spanning the gap. This CDR3 reads CASSVGGSGELFF. For the CDR3, the DNA is TGTGCCAGCAGCGTAGGAGGAAGCGGGGAGCTGTTTTTT.

This rearrangement joins TRBV27 to TRBJ1-2, with 9 bases fitting TRBD1. The germline CDR1 and CDR2 sequences are MNHEY and SMNVEV (reference sequence). The CDR3 totals 15 residues. J was trimmed by 5 bases and V by 0 bases; bases with no gene match: 4. The CDR3 DNA reads as TGTGCCAGCAGTTTATCGAATGGACAGGGGTATGGCTACACCTTC. Protein: CASSLSNGQGYGYTF.

The chain joins TRBV7-9 to TRBJ1-1; the D gene is possibly TRBD1 (5 bases). Germline V lookup: CDR1 SEHNR, CDR2 FQNEAQ (reference sequence). The CDR3 covers 14 residues. Between the trimmed V and J ends, which lost 1 base and 5 bases, there was a span of 11 bases. The CDR3 here is CASSLDRRGTEAFF. As DNA, the CDR3 is TGTGCCAGCAGCTTAGACAGGAGAGGTACTGAAGCTTTCTTT.

The gene calls are TRBV19 and TRBJ1-2; the D is unclear. The CDR3 spans 14 residues. Trimming cost V 6 bases and J 5 bases, with 16 bases left between them. CDR1 and CDR2 (germline): LNHDA, SQIVND (reference sequence). The CDR3 sequence is CASSGIDQRYGYTF. CDR3 nucleotide sequence: TGTGCCAGTAGCGGGATAGATCAGCGATATGGCTACACCTTC. Full variable domain (remainder filled in from reference TRBV19 and TRBJ1-2): DGGITQSPKYLFRKEGQNVTLSCEQNLNHDAMYWYRQDPGQGLRLIYYSQIVNDFQKGDIAEGYSVSREKKESFPLTVTSAQKNPTAFYLCASSGIDQRYGYTFGSGTRLTVV.

The chain uses TRBV28 and TRBJ2-7; possible D gene TRBD1, 6 bases. Between the trimmed V and J ends, which lost 7 bases and 2 bases, there was a span of 15 bases. The CDR3 consists of 14 residues. Germline V gene data show CDR1 as MDHEN and CDR2 as SYDVKM. The CDR3 DNA reads as TGTGCCAGCATCAGAGACAACAGGGCCTACGAGCAGTACTTC. Protein product: CASIRDNRAYEQYF.

Regarding this clone: An end of the junction differs from the germline gene, which may be a read error. The V call is TRBV7-2, the J call TRBJ2-2, with 10 bases lining up with TRBD2. Germline lookup yields CDR1 SGHTA and CDR2 FQGNSA. The CDR3 totals 17 residues. The CDR3 spells CASSSRAGGPKTGELFF. CDR3 nucleotides: TGTGCCAGCAGCTCCAGAGCGGGAGGGCCGAAGACCGGGGAGCTGTTTTTT.

The V gene is TRBV6-1, the J gene TRBJ2-1; no definite D call. Germline V gives CDR1 MNHNS, CDR2 SASEGT. Trimming removed 6 bases at V and 11 bases at J, with 14 bases between. The CDR3 length is 12 residues. The CDR3 region has the DNA TGTGCCAGCAGAGGAGTCGGCTCAAAGCAGTTCTTC. This codes for CASRGVGSKQFF.

This clone was observed a few times. CDR3 sequence: CARREPSNTGELFF. CDR3 sequence (DNA): TGTGCCCGACGGGAACCCTCGAACACCGGGGAGCTGTTTTTT. The chain joins TRBV2 to TRBJ2-2; D is possibly TRBD2 (5 bases). This CDR3 region has 14 residues. Per germline, CDR1 SNHLY and CDR2 FYNNEI. V lost 11 bases, J lost 0 bases, and 13 bases lay in between.

This chain connects TRBV7-8 to TRBJ2-5; no definite D call. Between the trimmed V and J ends, which lost 3 bases and 4 bases, there was a span of 12 bases. Germline values: CDR1 SGHVS, CDR2 FQNEAQ. This CDR3 comprises 14 residues. The CDR3 spells CASSLVRVRETQYF. CDR3 sequence (DNA): TGTGCCAGCAGCTTGGTACGGGTGAGAGAGACCCAGTACTTC.